These T cell receptor beta chains were read from a single sample in a study of T cells after yellow fever vaccination. Each CDR3 protein gets one entry after TCRdb re-called the 5' RACE reads with MiXCR. Altogether a few hundred thousand distinct CDR3 sequences are present, 8.5% to 9% being singletons, with the ten largest covering more than 15%. The sample in question was PBMCs, obtained on the day of the first yellow fever vaccination. Receptors were obtained from a man aged 18 to 29 who received the YFV17D yellow fever vaccine. The CDR3 runs from the conserved cysteine through the conserved F or W. Clone size is shown for a subset of rows, as once, few, many or a class of expanded clone.

J,size,V,CDR3
TRBJ2-1,-,TRBV9,CASSLSGGLDEQFF
TRBJ1-1,many,TRBV10-3,CAISGRFGGGGTEAFF
TRBJ2-5,-,TRBV5-1,CASSFRDPKEETQYF
TRBJ2-5,few,TRBV6-2/TRBV6-3,CASSYHRTAAPQYF
TRBJ2-2,many,TRBV5-6,CASSLEWTAGELFF
TRBJ2-4,-,TRBV10-3,CAISEGGTSKQAKNIQYF
TRBJ2-5,-,TRBV20-1,CSARPGLGEQETQYF
TRBJ2-1,-,TRBV12-5,CASGITGTGPYNEQFF
TRBJ2-7,few,TRBV19,CASSATHRGAYEQYF
TRBJ2-5,-,TRBV7-2,CASGTGGRRTQYF
TRBJ2-3,-,TRBV29-1,CSVALAGGGDTQYF
TRBJ2-4,-,TRBV27,CASSLYGTGEKNIQYF
TRBJ2-3,few,TRBV20-1,CSARPPPGGTSGSTDTQYF
TRBJ1-1,-,TRBV5-1,CASSGDRVGTEAFF
TRBJ1-1,-,TRBV18,CASSPLPQAEAFF
TRBJ1-5,-,TRBV12-3/TRBV12-4,CASSSDRGVGNQPQHF
TRBJ2-5,many,TRBV7-9,CASRQEETQYF
TRBJ1-2,-,TRBV4-2,CASSQELYGYTF
TRBJ2-3,-,TRBV4-3,CASSRRKGGPRSDTQYF
TRBJ2-3,many,TRBV3-1,CASSRSGGTDTQYF
TRBJ2-1,few,TRBV5-1,CASTSVRTGYNEQFF
TRBJ2-2,-,TRBV18,CASSVQANTGELFF
TRBJ1-3,few,TRBV4-1,CASSQLPTGSIHTIYF
TRBJ1-1,many,TRBV4-1,CASSQDPGLNTEAFF
TRBJ1-1,few,TRBV11-2,CASSLHGGSVNTEAFF
TRBJ1-6,-,TRBV5-6,CASSLVGGNSPLHF
TRBJ2-1,few,TRBV28,CASETGGAGFEQFF
TRBJ1-1,-,TRBV6-2/TRBV6-3,CASSIQGTAEAFF
TRBJ1-1,few,TRBV5-1,CASSLVGQGATEAFF
TRBJ2-1,many,TRBV7-7,CASSLNAGGIYEQFF
TRBJ1-2,many,TRBV5-6,CASSSGTGVYGYTF
TRBJ1-5,-,TRBV20-1,CSAMGQGNQPQHF
TRBJ2-2,many,TRBV12-3/TRBV12-4,CASRTGNTGELFF
TRBJ2-1,many,TRBV7-9,CASSLSGTSGDEQFF
TRBJ2-2,-,TRBV5-1,CASSDTGGSGELFF
TRBJ1-1,many,TRBV7-2,CASSLGDGPNTEAFF